In this sample, the clone carrying this T cell receptor beta chain turned up many times. This sample was taken from a study of low-dose radiotherapy and immunotherapy resistance in tumors. Across the whole study: Individuals in Cohort 2 had 1 Gy per fraction every two weeks, adding up to 13 Gy over 26 weeks. Every two weeks patients got nivolumab 240 mg flat dose, plus ipilimumab 1 mg/kg every six weeks, intravenously. Intravenously given cyclophosphamide 200 mg/m2 followed a two-week schedule that placed each dose one day before radiation and immunotherapy.

As to time point: before trial treatment. Covering alpha and beta chains, TRAV- and TRBV-specific primers were used for the first-strand cDNA. An approximately 19-cycle PCR with a constant-region primer and V-primer adapter amplified TCRs. Each CDR3 protein is one row after TCRdb ran MiXCR on the reads. The table records tens of thousands of distinct CDR3 sequences, roughly a quarter of them present only once. The V segment lost 5 bases and the J segment 4 bases; nucleotides outside the gene matches: 6. CDR3 length equals 14 residues. CDR1 SGHRS and CDR2 YFSETQ come from the germline V gene. The specimen comprised PBMCs, sampled before treatment. This receptor was obtained from a male donor with prostate cancer. The J gene is TRBJ2-7, the V gene TRBV5-1, with 10 bases aligning to TRBD2. The CDR3 bases are TGCGCCAGCAGGGACCCTAGCGGGAGTTACGAGCAGTACTTC. Amino acids: CASRDPSGSYEQYF.